This TCR beta chain was sequenced for a study of cytomegalovirus exposure and HLA in healthy donors. Findings and caveats of the study: Later analysis suggested most CMV-associated TCR beta chains were HLA-restricted. Some TCR beta chains (about 170 of them) were listed as cytomegalovirus-associated.

Details on this clone: Its matching antigen is unknown.

Vbeta (60) and Jbeta (13) primers were used in the PCR. Profiling relied on immunoSEQ multiplex PCR, and the TCRdb table lists in-frame clones only, not all of them. This sample has about 140,000 clones, with approximately 91% found just once. The receptor was isolated from a woman in her 40s in good health and CMV-seronegative. What was sequenced was PBMCs.

CDR3 in DNA: TGTGCCAGCAGCTTAAGGGGGAGGGACTATGAGCAGTTCTTC. This translates into CASSLRGRDYEQFF. This sequence joins TRBV7-9 and TRBJ2-1; a possible D gene is TRBD2 (7 bases). V dropped 2 bases and J dropped 8 bases, with 13 bases sitting between them. CDR1 SEHNR and CDR2 FQNEAQ come from the germline V gene (reference sequence). This CDR3 region has 14 residues. Full variable domain (missing parts from reference TRBV7-9 and TRBJ2-1): DTGVSQNPRHKITKRGQNVTFRCDPISEHNRLYWYRQTLGQGPEFLTYFQNEAQLEKSRLLSDRFSAERPKGSFSTLEIQRTEQGDSAMYLCASSLRGRDYEQFFGPGTRLTVL.